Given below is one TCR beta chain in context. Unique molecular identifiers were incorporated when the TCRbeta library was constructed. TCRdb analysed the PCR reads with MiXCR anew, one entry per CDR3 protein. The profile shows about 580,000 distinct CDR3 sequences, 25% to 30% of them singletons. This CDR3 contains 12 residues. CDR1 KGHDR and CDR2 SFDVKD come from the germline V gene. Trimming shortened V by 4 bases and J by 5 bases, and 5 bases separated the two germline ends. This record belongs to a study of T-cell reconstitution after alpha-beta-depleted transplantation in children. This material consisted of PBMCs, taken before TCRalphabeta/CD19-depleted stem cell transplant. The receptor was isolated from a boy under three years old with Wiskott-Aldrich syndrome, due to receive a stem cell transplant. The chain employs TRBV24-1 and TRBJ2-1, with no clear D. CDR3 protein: CATSDPNNEQFF. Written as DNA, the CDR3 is TGTGCCACCAGTGACCCGAACAATGAGCAGTTCTTC.